Presented here are 17 T cell receptor beta chains from one specimen sequenced in a study of blood T cells in healthy people across ages. It was with a sample-barcoded 5' primer and a J-beta primer mix that a second PCR of roughly 7 to 12 cycles was run. TCRdb used MiXCR to reprocess the 5' RACE reads, holding one entry per CDR3 protein. This table has about 720,000 distinct CDR3 sequences, over 20% appearing once. Source material: blood. The receptors shown here come from a man in his 70s in good health.

The genes are TRBV5-1 and TRBJ2-5, with a possible D match to TRBD2 (5 bases). The CDR3 is 14 residues long. V was shortened by 4 bases and J by 5 bases, with 15 bases between the two germline ends. Germline V CDR1 and CDR2: SGHRS, YFSETQ. CDR3 residues: CASSTGRGSETQYF. CDR3 bases: TGCGCCAGCAGCACCGGACGGGGATCGGAGACCCAGTACTTC. Using reference TRBV5-1 and TRBJ2-5 for the parts outside the CDR3, the full variable domain is KAGVTQTPRYLIKTRGQQVTLSCSPISGHRSVSWYQQTPGQGLQFLFEYFSETQRNKGNFPGRFSGRQFSNSRSEMNVSTLELGDSALYLCASSTGRGSETQYFGPGTRLLVL.

This clonotype was found a few times. This chain links TRBV7-2 with TRBJ2-3, with TRBD2 identical over 9 bases. The CDR3 is 16 amino acids. Germline V gene data show CDR1 as SGHTA and CDR2 as FQGNSA. The J segment lost 3 bases and the V segment lost 5 bases, leaving 9 bases of the junction unmatched. The CDR3 sequence is CASSRAAGGLTDTQYF. The DNA for the CDR3 is TGTGCCAGCAGCCGTGCAGCGGGGGGCCTAACAGATACGCAGTATTTT.

This clonotype was seen a handful of times. The J gene is TRBJ1-1, the V gene TRBV20-1; unclear D gene. CDR3 length equals 11 residues. The V gene's germline CDR1 is DFQATT and CDR2 SNEGSKA (reference sequence). The CDR3 reads CGGRMNTEAFF. In DNA, the CDR3 is TGCGGAGGTCGGATGAACACTGAAGCTTTCTTT.

The chain recombines TRBV5-1 with TRBJ2-5; 8 positions match TRBD1. The J call may be wrong; the DNA end is better matched by TRBJ2-7. Germline V CDR1 and CDR2: SGHRS, YFSETQ. This CDR3 has 15 amino acids. This CDR3 is CASSFSTGGINEQYF. As DNA, the CDR3 is TGCGCCAGCAGCTTTTCCACAGGGGGAATCAACGAGCAGTACTTC.

The sample holds one count of this clonotype. Relative to the germline gene, one junction end is altered; a read error may explain this. The genes are TRBV27 and TRBJ1-1; 9 bases map to TRBD1. Germline-derived CDR1 and CDR2 are MNHEY and SMNVEV (reference sequence). The CDR3 has 14 residues. The CDR3 loop is CASKENRGRTEALF. In nucleotides, the CDR3 is TGTGCCAGCAAGGAAAACAGGGGGCGGACTGAAGCTCTCTTT.

The chain carries TRBV15 and TRBJ2-4, with a possible D match to TRBD1 (6 bases). CDR1 and CDR2 from the germline V gene are LNHNV and YYDKDF (reference sequence). CDR3 size: 15 residues. The V and J ends lost 2 bases and 4 bases respectively, with 12 bases between them. The CDR3 coding sequence is TGTGCCACCAGCAGAACTAGACAGGTTAAAAACATTCAGTACTTC. Translated: CATSRTRQVKNIQYF.

V is TRBV7-2 and J is TRBJ1-2, with D possibly matching TRBD1 (5 bases). In germline, CDR1 is SGHTA, CDR2 FQGNSA. The CDR3 runs to 12 residues. V was shortened by 6 bases and J by 8 bases, with 13 bases between the two germline ends. DNA for the CDR3: TGTGCCAGCAGTTCTGGGGCGTGGGGCTACACCTTC. This encodes CASSSGAWGYTF.

This clonotype was detected a few times. The chain carries TRBV12-3 or TRBV12-4 and TRBJ2-5; the D gene is possibly TRBD1 (6 bases). V dropped 3 bases and J dropped 3 bases, with 14 bases sitting between them. This CDR3 has 15 residues. CDR3: CASSFALPGEETQYF. Written as DNA, the CDR3 is TGTGCCAGCAGTTTTGCCCTCCCAGGGGAAGAGACCCAGTACTTC.

This clonotype was picked up a small number of times. This sequence joins TRBV10-3 and TRBJ2-1; TRBD2 is a possible D gene (6 bases). Germline V gene data show CDR1 as ENHRY and CDR2 as SYGVKD. The CDR3 totals 16 residues. V was clipped by 0 bases and J by 0 bases, with 9 bases between them. The CDR3, as DNA: TGTGCCATCAGTGAGTCAAACGGGGGCTCCTACAATGAGCAGTTCTTC. It specifies CAISESNGGSYNEQFF.

This clonotype has only a few counts. The rearrangement links TRBV12-3 or TRBV12-4 to TRBJ2-7; D is perhaps TRBD2 (5 bases). Trimming took 6 bases from V and 4 from J, leaving 19 bases between them. The CDR3 has 15 amino acids. CDR3 coding DNA: TGTGCCAGCAGCCCCGGGATTCAACATCATTACGAGCAGTACTTC. It specifies CASSPGIQHHYEQYF.

V is TRBV2 and J is TRBJ1-2, with 10 bases matching TRBD1. This CDR3 has 15 residues. Looked up from germline, CDR1 is SNHLY and CDR2 is FYNNEI. With V trimmed by 3 bases and J by 3 bases, 4 bases remained unmatched. The CDR3 bases are TGTGCCAGCAGTGACGACAGGGGGCGAGACTATGGCTACACCTTC. Translated: CASSDDRGRDYGYTF.

This chain uses TRBV6-2 or TRBV6-3 with TRBJ1-1; D gene unclear. The germline V and J ends were trimmed by 4 bases and 5 bases, with 8 bases remaining between them. The germline gives CDR1 MNHEY, CDR2 SVGEGT. The CDR3 consists of 12 residues. The CDR3 sequence: CASSSGLTEAFF. CDR3 sequence (DNA): TGTGCCAGCAGTTCAGGACTGACTGAAGCTTTCTTT.

CDR3 coding DNA: TGTGCCACTGGAAGGGGAGGGCAAGAGACCCAGTACTTC. Residues: CATGRGGQETQYF. The rearrangement links TRBV24-1 to TRBJ2-5; 7 nucleotides agree with TRBD2. V gave up 10 bases and J gave up 2 bases; unmatched junction bases: 6. Per the germline V gene, CDR1 is KGHDR and CDR2 is SFDVKD. The CDR3 contains 13 residues.

The table lists this clonotype with a few counts. J is TRBJ2-3 and V is TRBV20-1; TRBD2 matches 12 bases. From germline, CDR1 is DFQATT and CDR2 SNEGSKA (reference sequence). CDR3 length: 15 residues. The trim removed 5 bases at V and 6 bases at J, leaving 9 bases unmatched. The CDR3 bases are TGCAGTGCTTCCCTCGGACTAGCGGGATTTGATACGCAGTATTTT. Protein product: CSASLGLAGFDTQYF.

This clonotype was picked up many times. V and J are TRBV7-2 and TRBJ2-5; D call uncertain. Trimming shortened V by 0 bases and J by 5 bases, and 10 bases separated the two germline ends. The CDR3 totals 14 residues. Germline CDR1 and CDR2: SGHTA and FQGNSA. CDR3 in DNA: TGTGCCAGCAGCTTAGCGGGAAAGTTTGAGACCCAGTACTTC. Protein: CASSLAGKFETQYF.

This clonotype was found a few times. This chain connects TRBV20-1 to TRBJ2-3; D is perhaps TRBD2 (5 bases). V gave up 0 bases and J gave up 2 bases, with 15 bases separating them. This CDR3 has 16 amino acids. Germline CDR1 is DFQATT and CDR2 is SNEGSKA (reference sequence). As DNA, the CDR3 is TGCAGTGCTAGAGATCGGACTCGGGGTCTCACAGATACGCAGTATTTT. This gives the protein CSARDRTRGLTDTQYF.

The genes are TRBV29-1 and TRBJ1-2, with 10 bases matching TRBD1. This CDR3 spans 14 amino acids. Germline V gives CDR1 SQVTM, CDR2 ANQGSEA. Trimming removed 5 bases from V and 10 bases from J; junction bases left unmatched: 13. The CDR3: CSVTESGTGVAYTF. CDR3 coding DNA: TGCAGCGTTACGGAATCCGGGACAGGGGTCGCCTACACCTTC.